This TCR beta chain originates from a study of blood T cell repertoires in COVID-19. Here immunoSEQ multiplex PCR was the method, and the copy in TCRdb shows in-frame clones only, minus some. Of some 170,000 clones in the sample, around 73% were seen once. Trimming cost V 5 bases and J 5 bases; bases outside gene matches: 9. From germline, CDR1 is GTSNPN and CDR2 SVGIG (reference sequence). CDR3 size: 15 residues. The sequenced sample consisted of PBMCs or T cells enriched from blood (not recorded which). The TCR comes from a woman in her forties or fifties who had recovered from COVID-19. The chain joins TRBV30 to TRBJ2-5; TRBD1 aligns across 12 bases. The CDR3 region has the DNA TGTGCCTGGGCGGGGGACAGGGGGCTTCGGGAGACCCAGTACTTC. Its translation: CAWAGDRGLRETQYF.